These 11 T cell receptor beta chains came from one sample sequenced in a study of T cells after posttransplantation cyclophosphamide. TCRdb's copy holds only in-frame clones and misses some; the assay was immunoSEQ multiplex PCR. This sample has approximately 30,000 clones, with over 85% found just once. Sequencing input: PBMCs. The receptors come from a woman between 40 and 55 years old with a blood cancer, CMV-positive, and with a related stem cell donor.

This chain joins TRBV7-2 and TRBJ2-7, with a possible D match to TRBD1 (6 bases). CDR1 and CDR2 (germline): SGHTA, FQGNSA. This CDR3 is 14 amino acids long. V dropped 1 base and J dropped 3 bases, with 10 bases sitting between them. As DNA, the CDR3 is TGTGCCAGCAGCTTAGTAGGACAGCTCTACGAGCAGTACTTC. Translated: CASSLVGQLYEQYF.

This clone was found a few times. The chain has TRBV4-2 and TRBJ2-3; 13 nucleotides agree with TRBD2. In germline, CDR1 is LGHNA, CDR2 YNFKEQ. CDR3 size: 17 residues. With V trimmed by 0 bases and J by 4 bases, 4 bases remained unmatched. The CDR3 nucleotides read TGTGCCAGCAGCCAAGAAACTAGCGGGGGGGCCCCAGATACGCAGTATTTT. Protein product: CASSQETSGGAPDTQYF.

J is TRBJ1-5 and V is TRBV7-8; D possibly corresponds to TRBD1 (6 bases). This CDR3 region has 21 residues. Per germline, CDR1 SGHVS and CDR2 FQNEAQ. Trimming stripped 1 base from V and 2 bases from J, with 27 bases between. The CDR3 protein is CASSLDSVPRRSPGGNQPQHF. The CDR3 nucleotides read TGTGCCAGCAGCTTAGACTCCGTCCCGAGGCGGAGTCCAGGGGGCAATCAGCCCCAGCATTTT.

The chain has TRBV7-3 and TRBJ2-3, with 7 bases lining up with TRBD2. The CDR3 loop spans 16 amino acids. Germline CDR1 reads SGHTA; CDR2 reads FQGTGA. V dropped 2 bases and J dropped 2; count of bases not matched to a gene: 7. CDR3 nucleotides: TGTGCCAGCAGCTTATTGTCGGGGGGTCACACAGATACGCAGTATTTT. Translated, it gives CASSLLSGGHTDTQYF.

V usage is TRBV29-1 and J usage is TRBJ1-2; 7 nucleotides align to TRBD1. This CDR3 contains 14 residues. With V trimmed by 3 bases and J by 3 bases, 7 bases remained unmatched. CDR1 and CDR2 from the germline V gene are SQVTM and ANQGSEA. CDR3 protein: CSVDRLGQDYGYTF. CDR3 DNA: TGCAGCGTTGACCGACTCGGACAGGACTATGGCTACACCTTC.

This clone was detected a few times. The rearrangement links TRBV6-5 to TRBJ1-2, with 8 positions matching TRBD1. CDR1 and CDR2 (germline): MNHEY, SVGAGI. Trimming at V came to 2 bases and at J to 5 bases, leaving 7 bases not matched to a gene. This CDR3 has 15 amino acids. The CDR3 loop is CASSYGRGRGYGYTF. For the CDR3, the DNA is TGTGCCAGCAGTTACGGCAGGGGGCGCGGATATGGCTACACCTTC.

V is TRBV18 and J is TRBJ2-7; 10 nucleotides agree with TRBD1. This CDR3 is built from 16 residues. Germline assignment: CDR1 KGHSH and CDR2 LQKENI. The V gene end was trimmed by 1 base and the J gene end by 4 bases; junction bases not matched to a gene: 7. Here the CDR3 DNA reads TGTGCCAGCTCACCACTGACAGGGGGCGAATTGTACGAGCAGTACTTC. Translation gives CASSPLTGGELYEQYF.

The chain uses TRBV13 and TRBJ2-5; 9 positions match TRBD1. The length of the CDR3 is 16 residues. CDR1 is PRHDT, CDR2 FYEKMQ, per germline (reference sequence). V shed 2 bases and J 0 bases; nucleotides not matched to a gene: 4. CDR3 nucleotide sequence: TGTGCCAGCAGCTTAAAGACAGGGGGTTACCAAGAGACCCAGTACTTC. Translation gives CASSLKTGGYQETQYF.

This rearrangement joins TRBV5-4 to TRBJ2-7; D might be TRBD2 (5 bases). The CDR3 runs to 13 residues. Trimming took 4 bases from V and 3 from J, leaving 11 bases between them. Germline CDR1 reads SGHNT; CDR2 reads YYREEE (reference sequence). CDR3 bases: TGTGCCAGCAGCCTCCCCGGGGTCTACGAGCAGTACTTC. This translates into CASSLPGVYEQYF. The variable domain in full, completed from reference TRBV5-4 and TRBJ2-7, reads ETGVTQSPTHLIKTRGQQVTLRCSSQSGHNTVSWYQQALGQGPQFIFQYYREEENGRGNFPPRFSGLQFPNYSSELNVNALELDDSALYLCASSLPGVYEQYFGPGTRLTVT.

V gene TRBV2 combines with J gene TRBJ2-1; 15 bases match TRBD2. In germline, CDR1 is SNHLY, CDR2 FYNNEI. Trimming took 6 bases from V and 2 from J; bases not matched to a gene: 8. This CDR3 has 18 amino acids. The CDR3 sequence: CASSPGLAGGLAYNEQFF. The CDR3 DNA reads TGTGCCAGCAGCCCGGGACTAGCGGGGGGCCTAGCCTACAATGAGCAGTTCTTC.

CDR3 loop: CASRGPYYEQYF. The CDR3 coding sequence is TGTGCCAGCAGGGGGCCGTACTACGAGCAGTACTTC. The chain uses TRBV27 and TRBJ2-7; a weak D match, TRBD1 (5 bases). V was shortened by 6 bases and J by 3 bases, with 9 bases between the two germline ends. The CDR3 is made up of 12 amino acids. Germline-derived CDR1 and CDR2 are MNHEY and SMNVEV (reference sequence).